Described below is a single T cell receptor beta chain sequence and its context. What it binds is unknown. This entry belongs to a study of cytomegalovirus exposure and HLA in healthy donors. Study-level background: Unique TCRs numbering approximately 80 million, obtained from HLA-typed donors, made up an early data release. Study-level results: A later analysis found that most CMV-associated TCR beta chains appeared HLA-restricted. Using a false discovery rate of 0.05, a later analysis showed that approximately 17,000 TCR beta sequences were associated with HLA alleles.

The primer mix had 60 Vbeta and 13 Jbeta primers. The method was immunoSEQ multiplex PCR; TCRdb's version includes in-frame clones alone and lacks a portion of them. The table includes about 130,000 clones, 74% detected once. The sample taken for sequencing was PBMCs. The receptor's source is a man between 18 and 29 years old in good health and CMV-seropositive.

The CDR3 sequence: CASSQSLTSGASYEQYF. The CDR3 DNA reads TGCGCCAGCAGCCAGTCCTTGACTAGCGGGGCATCCTACGAGCAGTACTTC. This chain uses TRBV4-1 with TRBJ2-7; 11 bases fit TRBD2. CDR3 length: 17 residues. The germline CDR1 and CDR2 sequences are MGHRA and YSYEKL. V gave up 3 bases and J gave up 1 base; unmatched junction bases: 8.